This T cell receptor beta chain emerged from a study of tumor-infiltrating lymphocytes in localized non-small cell lung cancer. Study information: Patients included smokers and never-smokers with various histologies, some sampled after neoadjuvant chemotherapy. From each patient, both tumor and uninvolved lung, non-adjacent to tumor, were sampled.

Study-wide points: T-cell fraction did not differ between immunotypes IM1 and IM2.

Measured with immunoSEQ multiplex PCR; TCRdb has only the in-frame clones, and not every one. This table has 2,500 to 3,000 clones, 65% appearing once. Germline-derived CDR1 and CDR2 are SGHRS and YFSETQ. This CDR3 is 17 amino acids long. V was clipped by 0 bases and J by 7 bases; unmatched bases: 12. Regarding this clone: Its specificity is not known.

This TCR was sampled from a human donor with non-small cell lung cancer. Specimen: uninvolved lung tissue not adjacent to the tumor. V and J are TRBV5-1 and TRBJ2-1; 8 nucleotides line up with TRBD2. CDR3 bases: TGCGCCAGCAGCTTGGCGGGGGTTGCGGGAGGTGTGAATGAGCAGTTCTTC. Protein product: CASSLAGVAGGVNEQFF.